A selection of T cell receptor beta chains follows, all from one sample in a study of blood T cell repertoires in COVID-19. Generated by immunoSEQ multiplex PCR, the TCRdb table keeps only in-frame clones and is missing some. The data show about 530,000 clones, around 90% seen once. Sequenced material: peripheral blood. The origin of the receptors is a woman between 50 and 59 years old with COVID-19, enrolled during active disease. Both conserved end residues are part of each CDR3. Fields, in order: clone size, J gene, V gene, D gene, CDR3 DNA, CDR3 protein. D genes are given only for firm matches. Expanded clones get a size class; other rows say once, few or many, or leave the size out.

abundance: NA
j_gene: TRBJ2-7
v_gene: TRBV24-1
d_gene: NA
CDR3nt: TGTGCCACCAGTGATTTGGGGGCCTCCGGGTCCTACGAGCAGTACTTC
CDR3aa: CATSDLGASGSYEQYF

abundance: few
j_gene: TRBJ1-4
v_gene: TRBV2
d_gene: NA
CDR3nt: TGTGCCAGCAGTGAACAGGTTAATGAAAAACTGTTTTTT
CDR3aa: CASSEQVNEKLFF

abundance: NA
j_gene: TRBJ1-5
v_gene: TRBV6-1
d_gene: NA
CDR3nt: TGTGCCAGCAGTGAGAATCGAGGGTCTCAGCCCCAGCATTTT
CDR3aa: CASSENRGSQPQHF

abundance: NA
j_gene: TRBJ2-2
v_gene: TRBV18
d_gene: NA
CDR3nt: TGTGCCAGCTCACCACAAGGCGGCGCGAACACCGGGGAGCTGTTTTTT
CDR3aa: CASSPQGGANTGELFF

abundance: NA
j_gene: TRBJ2-7
v_gene: TRBV11-2
d_gene: NA
CDR3nt: TGTGCCAGCAGCCACAGGGATAGCGAGCAGTACTTC
CDR3aa: CASSHRDSEQYF

abundance: NA
j_gene: TRBJ2-5
v_gene: TRBV19
d_gene: NA
CDR3nt: TGTGCCAGTAGTAAAAACTCCCCGACAAATCTTGGGGAGACCCAGTACTTC
CDR3aa: CASSKNSPTNLGETQYF

abundance: NA
j_gene: TRBJ2-3
v_gene: TRBV9
d_gene: TRBD2
CDR3nt: TGTGCCAGCAGCGAAAGGCGGGGGGGCCCTGGAGATACGCAGTATTTT
CDR3aa: CASSERRGGPGDTQYF

abundance: NA
j_gene: TRBJ1-1
v_gene: TRBV19
d_gene: NA
CDR3nt: TGTGCCAGTAGTCTGACGGAGGTAGGGAGCACTGAAGCTTTCTTT
CDR3aa: CASSLTEVGSTEAFF

abundance: NA
j_gene: TRBJ1-4
v_gene: TRBV4-1
d_gene: NA
CDR3nt: TGCGCCAGCAGCCAAGATTCGCAGGGTGAGGATGAAAAACTGTTTTTT
CDR3aa: CASSQDSQGEDEKLFF

abundance: NA
j_gene: TRBJ1-1
v_gene: TRBV2
d_gene: NA
CDR3nt: TGTGCCAGCAGGGAGACAGCCTTAATGAACACTGAAGCTTTCTTT
CDR3aa: CASRETALMNTEAFF

abundance: NA
j_gene: TRBJ1-3
v_gene: TRBV11-3
d_gene: NA
CDR3nt: TGTGCCAGCAGCCCGGGGAGGGCGAGAGGAAACACCATATATTTT
CDR3aa: CASSPGRARGNTIYF

abundance: NA
j_gene: TRBJ1-2
v_gene: TRBV5-5
d_gene: NA
CDR3nt: TGTGCCAGCAGCTCACGACGAGCCGCAGGGAAAGACTATGGCTACACCTTC
CDR3aa: CASSSRRAAGKDYGYTF

abundance: NA
j_gene: TRBJ1-2
v_gene: TRBV2
d_gene: NA
CDR3nt: TGTGCCAGCAGCCCAGCGGAGCAGTTCAACTATGGCTACACCTTC
CDR3aa: CASSPAEQFNYGYTF

abundance: NA
j_gene: TRBJ1-2
v_gene: TRBV5-4
d_gene: NA
CDR3nt: TGTGCCAGCAGCTTGGGGGCAGGGGACCTCCTCTACACCTTC
CDR3aa: CASSLGAGDLLYTF

abundance: NA
j_gene: TRBJ2-3
v_gene: TRBV19
d_gene: NA
CDR3nt: TGTGCCAGTAGTAGCCGTTTCGCGGAGGCAGATACGCAGTATTTT
CDR3aa: CASSSRFAEADTQYF

abundance: NA
j_gene: TRBJ2-2
v_gene: TRBV6-5
d_gene: TRBD1
CDR3nt: TGTGCCAGCAGTCGCGGGACAGGGTGGGCCGGGGAGCTGTTTTTT
CDR3aa: CASSRGTGWAGELFF